Presented here are 29 T cell receptor beta chains from one specimen sequenced in a study of blood T cells in healthy people across ages (dated by TCRdb to the mid-2010s). Preparation of the library involved 5' RACE. Instrument on record: Illumina HiSeq 2500. A second PCR of roughly 6 to 11 cycles was run with a J-beta primer mix and a sample-barcoded 5' primer. The public reads were run again by TCRdb, first through fastp at Q25 and then through MiXCR, and only productive beta chains were kept. Every entry covers one CDR3 protein and lists the most common genes and DNA from its rows. The sample yields some 750,000 distinct CDR3 sequences; approximately 22% were counted once. The ten largest clones add up to under 25% of the sample. The specimen sequenced was blood. These TCRs come from a man between 65 and 85 years old in good health.

This clonotype came up many times. V and J are TRBV10-3 and TRBJ2-3, with a possible D match to TRBD2 (5 bases). The length of the CDR3 is 15 residues. V was trimmed by 4 bases and J by 5 bases, leaving 16 bases between them. Germline CDR1 and CDR2: ENHRY and SYGVKD. The chain's CDR3 is CAISAVAGNRDTQYF. CDR3 nucleotides: TGTGCCATCAGTGCCGTTGCCGGGAACCGAGATACGCAGTATTTT.

The rearrangement joins TRBV3-1 to TRBJ1-5; D uncertain. Germline V gene lookup returns CDR1 LGHDT and CDR2 YNNKEL (reference sequence). CDR3 length: 15 residues. Trimming removed 4 bases at V and 4 bases at J, with 14 bases between. The CDR3 DNA sequence: TGTGCCAGCAGCCGGAACGGGCACGGGAATCAGCCCCAGCATTTT. Translating gives CASSRNGHGNQPQHF.

In this sample, this clonotype turned up a few times. The chain is built from TRBV5-1 and TRBJ2-1, with TRBD2 identical over 9 bases. The ends lost 2 bases at V and 3 bases at J; junction bases unmatched: 24. The CDR3 length is 22 residues. Germline CDR1 is SGHRS and CDR2 is YFSETQ. The CDR3 loop is CASSFGAGGSEGHWVIYNEQFF. DNA for the CDR3: TGCGCCAGCAGCTTCGGAGCGGGAGGCTCCGAGGGCCATTGGGTGATCTACAATGAGCAGTTCTTC.

This clonotype was detected a few times. This sequence joins TRBV4-3 and TRBJ1-4; 7 positions agree with TRBD1. The CDR3 is made up of 15 amino acids. Looked up from germline, CDR1 is LGHNA and CDR2 is YSLEER. The trim removed 3 bases at V and 5 bases at J, leaving 6 bases unmatched. The CDR3 region is CASSQVTGRNEKLFF. As DNA, the CDR3 is TGCGCCAGCAGCCAGGTGACAGGGCGGAATGAAAAACTGTTTTTT.

V gene TRBV28 combines with J gene TRBJ1-1; TRBD1 agrees at 9 bases. Trimming took 2 bases from V and 5 from J; bases not matched to a gene: 6. CDR1 and CDR2 (germline): MDHEN, SYDVKM. CDR3 length: 15 residues. DNA of the CDR3: TGTGCCAGCAGTTTACGGGGGACAGGGAGGACTGAAGCTTTCTTT. Residues: CASSLRGTGRTEAFF.

This clonotype was observed at least ten times. This chain connects TRBV12-3 or TRBV12-4 to TRBJ1-2; no clear D gene. Trimming stripped 2 bases from V and 8 bases from J, with 18 bases between. This CDR3 region has 15 residues. CDR3 protein: CASSLNLAGNRGYTF. The DNA of the CDR3 is TGTGCCAGCAGTTTAAATTTGGCGGGGAATAGAGGCTACACCTTC.

The V call is TRBV29-1, the J call TRBJ2-1; no reliable D call. V lost 4 bases to trimming and J lost 6 bases, with 16 bases between them. Germline V gene lookup returns CDR1 SQVTM and CDR2 ANQGSEA. This CDR3 has 14 residues. The CDR3 spells CSVGRLLTGNEQFF. CDR3 coding DNA: TGCAGCGTTGGGCGGCTGCTGACCGGCAATGAGCAGTTCTTC.

The chain links TRBV10-3 to TRBJ2-1, with a tentative D call TRBD1 (5 bases). CDR3 length: 13 residues. CDR1 ENHRY and CDR2 SYGVKD come from the germline V gene. V dropped 4 bases and J dropped 4 bases, with 8 bases sitting between them. For the CDR3, the DNA is TGTGCCATCAGTGTTCAGGGTTACAATGAGCAGTTCTTC. Protein: CAISVQGYNEQFF.

This clonotype came up a few times. V usage is TRBV6-2 or TRBV6-3 and J usage is TRBJ2-1, with a tentative D call TRBD2 (6 bases). V lost 5 bases and J 5 bases, leaving 16 bases between the germline ends. This CDR3 comprises 15 residues. CDR1 is MNHEY, CDR2 SVGEGT, per germline. The CDR3 nucleotides are TGTGCCAGCAGTACCCCTCGCGGGATGAACAATGAGCAGTTCTTC. The encoded protein is CASSTPRGMNNEQFF.

This clonotype has only a few counts. The chain employs TRBV14 and TRBJ1-2; unclear D gene. Trimming took 3 bases from V and 2 from J, leaving 16 bases between them. The length of the CDR3 is 16 residues. CDR1 and CDR2 (germline): SGHDN, FVKESK. The DNA of the CDR3 is TGTGCCAGCAGCCATAAAGACATAGGCCCCAACTATGGCTACACCTTC. Protein sequence: CASSHKDIGPNYGYTF.

A few counts support this clonotype. CDR3 DNA: TGCGCCAGCAGCCCCTCCGGGACAGGGGGCGTCGGCTACACCTTC. It translates to CASSPSGTGGVGYTF. This rearrangement joins TRBV5-1 to TRBJ1-2, with 12 nucleotides matching TRBD1. Trimming took 4 bases from V and 8 from J; bases not matched to a gene: 9. Germline lookup yields CDR1 SGHRS and CDR2 YFSETQ. The CDR3 consists of 15 residues. The entire variable domain, with the rest obtained from reference TRBV5-1 and TRBJ1-2, is as follows: KAGVTQTPRYLIKTRGQQVTLSCSPISGHRSVSWYQQTPGQGLQFLFEYFSETQRNKGNFPGRFSGRQFSNSRSEMNVSTLELGDSALYLCASSPSGTGGVGYTFGSGTRLTVV.

J is TRBJ2-3 and V is TRBV5-1, with D possibly matching TRBD1 (7 bases). With 5 bases removed from V and 4 bases from J, the gap between germline ends came to 20 bases. Germline V gene lookup returns CDR1 SGHRS and CDR2 YFSETQ. This CDR3 comprises 16 residues. The CDR3 reads CASRTGFGGGADTQYF. The CDR3 DNA is TGCGCCAGCAGAACGGGATTCGGAGGGGGCGCAGATACGCAGTATTTT.

This clonotype was recorded a few times. The CDR3 nucleotides are TGTGCCAGCAGCTTATACTGGACAGGGAACGGCTACACCTTC. Its translation is CASSLYWTGNGYTF. The chain couples TRBV7-2 to TRBJ1-2, with 8 bases aligning to TRBD1. CDR3 length equals 14 residues. Unmatched junction bases numbered 7, after V lost 2 bases and J lost 8 bases. Looked up from germline, CDR1 is SGHTA and CDR2 is FQGNSA.

The gene calls are TRBV7-2 and TRBJ2-5; D is uncertain. This CDR3 spans 14 amino acids. Germline lookup yields CDR1 SGHTA and CDR2 FQGNSA. Trimming pared 5 bases from V and 1 base from J, leaving 11 bases between. The DNA of the CDR3 is TGTGCCAGCAGCACGCCCCCGCTCCAAGAGACCCAGTACTTC. Translated: CASSTPPLQETQYF. Drawing the rest from reference TRBV7-2 and TRBJ2-5, the complete variable domain is GAGVSQSPSNKVTEKGKDVELRCDPISGHTALYWYRQSLGQGLEFLIYFQGNSAPDKSGLPSDRFSAERTGGSVSTLTIQRTQQEDSAVYLCASSTPPLQETQYFGPGTRLLVL.

This clonotype showed up many times. The rearrangement links TRBV29-1 to TRBJ2-3; 10 bases are a match to TRBD2. This CDR3 contains 15 residues. Germline values: CDR1 SQVTM, CDR2 ANQGSEA. The V gene end was trimmed by 5 bases and the J gene end by 0 bases; junction bases not matched to a gene: 5. The CDR3 DNA sequence: TGCAGCGTTCGGAGGACTAGCGGTAGCACAGATACGCAGTATTTT. This sequence encodes CSVRRTSGSTDTQYF.

This clonotype was recorded only once. The chain has TRBV20-1 and TRBJ2-7; either TRBD1 or TRBD2 may fit D (6 bases each). This CDR3 comprises 14 residues. V shed 2 bases and J shed 2 bases, with 13 bases lying between them. Per germline, CDR1 DFQATT and CDR2 SNEGSKA (reference sequence). The CDR3, as DNA: TGCAGTGCTAGACGGGGGCGCCTACCCTACGAGCAGTACGTC. It encodes CSARRGRLPYEQYV.

Only a few counts were recorded for this clonotype. The gene calls are TRBV3-1 and TRBJ2-4, with 9 bases identical to TRBD2. The V gene's germline CDR1 is LGHDT and CDR2 YNNKEL (reference sequence). V lost 11 bases and J lost 1; bases outside the gene matches: 6. This CDR3 spans 14 amino acids. DNA for the CDR3: TGTGCCGTTGGGAGCGGGGGGGCCAAAAACATTCAGTACTTC. This gives the protein CAVGSGGAKNIQYF.

This rearrangement joins TRBV7-2 to TRBJ2-3; 7 bases agree with TRBD1. Germline assignment: CDR1 SGHTA and CDR2 FQGNSA. Losses at the gene ends were 7 bases for V and 0 bases for J; bases not matched to a gene: 10. The CDR3 is made up of 16 amino acids. The CDR3 loop is CASNHQTGSSTDTQYF. The CDR3 DNA is TGTGCCAGCAACCATCAGACAGGGTCTAGCACAGATACGCAGTATTTT.

This clonotype has only one observation. The rearrangement joins TRBV28 to TRBJ2-3; 9 bases map to TRBD1. The CDR3 consists of 17 residues. From germline, CDR1 is MDHEN and CDR2 SYDVKM. The V segment lost 6 bases and the J segment 7 bases; nucleotides outside the gene matches: 17. The CDR3 is CASSPSRRTGDPYTQYF. In DNA, the CDR3 is TGTGCCAGCAGCCCCTCGCGTAGGACAGGGGACCCGTATACGCAGTATTTT.

There are a few counts of this clonotype. CDR3 in amino acids: CASRRGQGAYYGYTF. The CDR3 DNA reads as TGTGCCAGCAGACGCGGACAGGGGGCATACTATGGCTACACCTTC. This chain connects TRBV6-5 to TRBJ1-2, with 11 bases fitting TRBD1. CDR3 length: 15 amino acids. The germline gives CDR1 MNHEY, CDR2 SVGAGI. V shed 6 bases and J 3 bases; nucleotides not matched to a gene: 6.

This clonotype was observed a handful of times. Here the CDR3 omits its conserved ending phenylalanine or tryptophan, so a read error is the likely source. The V call is TRBV7-2, the J call TRBJ1-1; D is undetermined. Trimming pared 0 bases from V and 1 base from J, leaving 6 bases between. Germline V CDR1 and CDR2: SGHTA, FQGNSA. There are 14 residues in the CDR3. The CDR3 here is CASSLAIQNTEAFL. The CDR3 DNA is TGTGCCAGCAGCTTAGCGATCCAGAACACTGAAGCTTTCCTT.

The chain couples TRBV11-2 to TRBJ1-6; D call uncertain. Trimming removed 3 bases from V and 5 bases from J, with 8 bases in between. The CDR3 is made up of 14 amino acids. Per the germline V gene, CDR1 is SGHAT and CDR2 is FQNNGV. The CDR3 nucleotides read TGTGCCAGCAGCTTTAACAGTAATAATTCACCCCTCCACTTT. Translated, it gives CASSFNSNNSPLHF. The variable domain in full, completed from reference TRBV11-2 and TRBJ1-6, reads EAGVAQSPRYKIIEKRQSVAFWCNPISGHATLYWYQQILGQGPKLLIQFQNNGVVDDSQLPKDRFSAERLKGVDSTLKIQPAKLEDSAVYLCASSFNSNNSPLHFGNGTRLTVT.

This clonotype appeared once. The rearrangement joins TRBV18 to TRBJ2-2; 8 bases fit TRBD1. The CDR3 runs 15 residues. V shed 0 bases, J shed 6 bases, and the junction held 3 bases outside the gene matches. The germline CDR1 and CDR2 sequences are KGHSH and LQKENI. The CDR3 here is CASSPPTTGAGELFF. The CDR3 DNA sequence: TGTGCCAGCTCACCACCGACGACAGGGGCCGGGGAGCTGTTTTTT.

V gene TRBV19 combines with J gene TRBJ2-1; 7 bases are a match to TRBD2. The end of the DNA is better explained by TRBJ2-5, so the J call may be wrong. Germline V gene lookup returns CDR1 LNHDA and CDR2 SQIVND (reference sequence). This CDR3 is 15 amino acids long. CDR3 nucleotide sequence: TGTGCCAGTAGTAGACCAAGCGGGGTTGGAGAGACCCAGTACTTC. Amino acid sequence: CASSRPSGVGETQYF.

Ten or more counts support this clonotype. The rearrangement joins TRBV5-1 to TRBJ1-2; D ambiguous. This CDR3 has 14 residues. Germline V gene sequence: CDR1 SGHRS, CDR2 YFSETQ. The V end was cut by 2 bases, the J end by 3 bases, with 11 bases between. The CDR3 spells CASSFGYGDYGYTF. Here the CDR3 DNA reads TGCGCCAGCAGCTTTGGTTATGGGGACTATGGCTACACCTTC.

This clonotype was observed a few times. This chain joins TRBV25-1 and TRBJ1-5; D gene uncertain. CDR1 MGHDK and CDR2 SYGVNS come from the germline V gene. CDR3 length: 13 residues. V shed 4 bases and J shed 5 bases, with 9 bases lying between them. The CDR3 DNA reads TGTGCCAGCAGTGGAGAAGGACATCAGCCCCAGCATTTT. Translation gives CASSGEGHQPQHF.

The rearrangement joins TRBV9 to TRBJ2-5, with a tentative D call TRBD1 (6 bases). TRBJ2-1 matches the DNA end more closely, so the J call is doubtful. This CDR3 is built from 17 residues. CDR1 is SGDLS and CDR2 is YYNGEE in the germline V gene. The CDR3 sequence is CASSPQGSSSLSNEQFF. CDR3 bases: TGTGCCAGCAGCCCCCAGGGGTCTAGCTCGTTGTCCAATGAGCAGTTCTTC.

This clonotype was seen only a few times. The gene calls are TRBV28 and TRBJ1-2; 9 nucleotides agree with TRBD1. CDR1 and CDR2 (germline): MDHEN, SYDVKM. This CDR3 comprises 15 residues. The junction had 9 bases not matched to a gene; V was cut back by 3 bases and J by 7 bases. The CDR3 nucleotides read TGTGCCAGCAGTTTTACAGGGGGCGCTCGGAGTGGCTACACCTTC. Protein: CASSFTGGARSGYTF.

This clonotype was detected a few times. The genes are TRBV7-2 and TRBJ2-7, with TRBD2 matching 8 bases. V was pared by 0 bases and J by 0 bases, with 4 bases of the junction left unmatched. CDR1 and CDR2 from the germline V gene are SGHTA and FQGNSA. This CDR3 contains 16 residues. CDR3 in amino acids: CASSLASSGASYEQYF. The CDR3 DNA sequence: TGTGCCAGCAGCTTAGCGAGTAGCGGGGCCTCCTACGAGCAGTACTTC. Supplemented by reference TRBV7-2 and TRBJ2-7, the full variable domain reads GAGVSQSPSNKVTEKGKDVELRCDPISGHTALYWYRQSLGQGLEFLIYFQGNSAPDKSGLPSDRFSAERTGGSVSTLTIQRTQQEDSAVYLCASSLASSGASYEQYFGPGTRLTVT.